This T cell receptor (beta chain) is from a study of T-cell reconstitution after alpha-beta-depleted transplantation in children. This clonotype was recorded at least ten times. The CDR3 has 12 residues. Trimming stripped 6 bases from V and 4 bases from J, with 10 bases between. The germline CDR1 and CDR2 sequences are DFQATT and SNEGSKA (reference sequence). Using unique molecular identifiers, the investigators prepared the TCRbeta library. Via MiXCR, TCRdb re-called the PCR reads, giving one row per CDR3 protein. The table has some 240,000 distinct CDR3 sequences, about 8.8% seen once; the top ten hold 5% to 5.5%.

Sequencing used PBMCs from the stem cell graft donor, obtained from the stem cell graft. The V call is TRBV20-1, the J call TRBJ1-5, with TRBD1 as a possible D gene (5 bases). This TCR was sampled from a human donor who donated a stem cell graft to a child with SCID. CDR3 sequence: CSAHRRNQPQHF. The CDR3 nucleotides read TGCAGTGCGCACAGGCGGAATCAGCCCCAGCATTTT.